Listed below are T cell receptor beta chains from one sample, sequenced in a study of blood T cell repertoires in COVID-19. The table came from immunoSEQ multiplex PCR; TCRdb's copy has only in-frame clones and leaves some out. The sample carries 80,000 to 95,000 clones, over 70% recorded once. The source material was peripheral blood. The source is a woman between 50 and 59 years old with acute or convalescent COVID-19. CDR3s include the opening cysteine and the closing phenylalanine or tryptophan. A D gene is named only where the DNA matches it firmly. Expanded clones are given a class, and other clones once, few, many or no size at all.

abundance,d_gene,j_gene,v_gene,CDR3nt,CDR3aa
NA,TRBD2,TRBJ2-5,TRBV24-1,TGTGCCACCAGTGATTTGGGGCGGGGGGGCTTTGGGACCCAGTACTTC,CATSDLGRGGFGTQYF
NA,NA,TRBJ1-5,TRBV5-1,TGCGCCAGCAGCTTGGGGCAGGCAGACCAGCCCCAGCATTTT,CASSLGQADQPQHF
few,NA,TRBJ2-1,TRBV7-6,TGTGCCAGCAGCTCTAATACAGGGACTATTGAGCAGTTCTTC,CASSSNTGTIEQFF
NA,TRBD2,TRBJ2-7,TRBV9,TGTGCCAGCAGCGTAGGCTCTAGCGGGTCCTACGAGCAGTACTTC,CASSVGSSGSYEQYF
NA,NA,TRBJ2-7,TRBV5-6,TGTGCCAGCAGCTTGGAACGGGAACGGGAGCAGTACTTC,CASSLEREREQYF
NA,TRBD2,TRBJ2-3,TRBV6-2/TRBV6-3,TGTGCCAGCAGTCTCGGACTAGCGGGGGTTGATACGCAGTATTTT,CASSLGLAGVDTQYF
NA,NA,TRBJ1-2,TRBV7-2,TGTGCCAGCAGCGGAACTATGGCAGAGTCCTATGGCTACACCTTC,CASSGTMAESYGYTF
NA,NA,TRBJ1-2,TRBV7-2,TGTGCCAGCAGCCCAGGGCGTCGGGCGGACTACACCTTC,CASSPGRRADYTF
few,NA,TRBJ1-1,TRBV9,TGTGCCAGCAGCGGTCCGGGGACGGGGGAGACAGTTTTCTTT,CASSGPGTGETVFF
NA,NA,TRBJ2-2,TRBV24-1,TGTGCCACCAGTGATTTGAATCAGGGGCCTTACACCGGGGAGCTGTTTTTT,CATSDLNQGPYTGELFF
NA,TRBD2,TRBJ2-4,TRBV28,TGTGCCAGCCGGGGGGGGGCCAAAAACATTCAGTACTTC,CASRGGAKNIQYF
NA,NA,TRBJ2-5,TRBV9,TGTGCCAGCAGCGTAGGTGGGAGAGGGGGCCAAGAGACCCAGTACTTC,CASSVGGRGGQETQYF
NA,NA,TRBJ1-4,TRBV28,TGTGCCAGCAGCCTGAGGGATCAAGGAGAACTGTTTTTT,CASSLRDQGELFF
NA,NA,TRBJ1-2,TRBV3-1/TRBV3-2,TGTGCCAGCAGCCAAGGGGGGGACGGATATGGCTACACCTTC,CASSQGGDGYGYTF
NA,TRBD1,TRBJ1-5,TRBV6-1,TGTGCCAGCAGTGAAAAAAGTATAGGACAGGGTGCAATTGTGCGCAATCAGCCCCAGCATTTT,CASSEKSIGQGAIVRNQPQHF
NA,TRBD1,TRBJ1-1,TRBV27,TGTGCCAGCAGTTCCTATACAGGGGGCGGTGAAGCTTTCTTT,CASSSYTGGGEAFF
NA,NA,TRBJ2-7,TRBV14,TGTGCCAGCAGCCCCCTGACTAGTGAGGGAGAGCAGTACTTC,CASSPLTSEGEQYF
NA,NA,TRBJ1-1,TRBV19,TGTGCCAGTAGTTGGAACGGGGACACTGAAGCTTTCTTT,CASSWNGDTEAFF
NA,TRBD1,TRBJ1-1,TRBV11-2,TGTGCCAGCAGCTTACGGGACAGGGCAACTGAAGCTTTCTTT,CASSLRDRATEAFF
NA,NA,TRBJ1-2,TRBV19,TGTGCCAGTAGTATGACCGACATGTGGTATGGCTACACCTTC,CASSMTDMWYGYTF
NA,NA,TRBJ1-2,TRBV13,TGTGCCAGCAGCTTAGGCCTATTTAGGCCAGGGGATATCTACACCTTC,CASSLGLFRPGDIYTF
NA,NA,TRBJ2-7,TRBV30,TGTGCCTGGAGTGTACTCTCCTACGAGCAGTACTTC,CAWSVLSYEQYF
few,TRBD1,TRBJ1-1,TRBV3-1/TRBV3-2,TGTGCCAGCAGCCAAATCAGGGGGCGAACTGAAGCTTTCTTT,CASSQIRGRTEAFF
once,NA,TRBJ2-6,TRBV10-3,TGTGCCATCTCCCGACAGAGCTCTGGGGCCAACGTCCTGACTTTC,CAISRQSSGANVLTF
NA,TRBD1,TRBJ1-1,TRBV19,TGTGCCAGTAGTATCATGGCCAGGACAGGGCATAGCACTGAAGCTTTCTTT,CASSIMARTGHSTEAFF
NA,TRBD1,TRBJ1-3,TRBV5-1,TGCGCCAGCAGCGTCACAGGGGGTCTTACTGGAAACACCATATATTTT,CASSVTGGLTGNTIYF
NA,TRBD1,TRBJ1-2,TRBV11-3,TGTGCCAGCAGCTCACCCTTTGGGACAGGGTGGCTCGCTGGCTACACCTTC,CASSSPFGTGWLAGYTF
NA,NA,TRBJ1-2,TRBV7-9,TGTGCCAGCAGCCATCCCGAGGGGGAAGGATATGGCTACACCTTC,CASSHPEGEGYGYTF
NA,NA,TRBJ1-1,TRBV5-1,TGCGCCAGCAGCCCCGGGACTCTGTTTGAAGCTTTCTTT,CASSPGTLFEAFF
few,TRBD1,TRBJ2-3,TRBV28,TGTGCCAGCAGTTCCGGGACAGCCACAGATACGCAGTATTTT,CASSSGTATDTQYF
NA,TRBD1,TRBJ1-2,TRBV28,TGTGCCAGCAGTTTGGGGGCCGGGGACAGGGGGCGAGGCTACACCTTC,CASSLGAGDRGRGYTF
NA,TRBD1,TRBJ1-5,TRBV15,TGTGCCACCAGCAGGGATACAGGGGTGCGCAATCAGCCCCAGCATTTT,CATSRDTGVRNQPQHF